The clone carrying this TCR beta chain occurred a few times. Antigen unknown. Treatment noted: roughly 10-day PBMC culture with coronavirus spike peptide pools or control peptides (ViraFEST assay). Positivity by PCR occurred from March to December 2020, a period that predated US Alpha, Beta and Delta variants. The data were taken from a study of vaccination and CD4 T cells after COVID-19. The wider study: Once diagnosed, patients had post-COVID samples drawn a median approximately 100 days later (range 35 to 161). Samples were taken after vaccination, a median of around 67 days after dose two, with a range of 14 to 241. Study-wide findings and caveats: Among reactive clones from convalescent patients, a median about 83% appeared only post-vaccination.

The V and J ends lost 3 bases and 2 bases respectively, with 4 bases between them. Per germline, CDR1 DFQATT and CDR2 SNEGSKA (reference sequence). This CDR3 has 11 amino acids. CD4+ T cells that had been cultured provided DNA sequenced with the Oncomine TCR Beta short-read assay. From the PCR reads, TCRdb called clonotypes with MiXCR, one entry per CDR3 protein. The sample consists of 9,000 to 13,000 distinct CDR3 sequences, approximately 64% of them appearing once. The receptor comes from a human donor who had recovered from COVID-19. The chain carries TRBV20-1 and TRBJ2-5; no reliable D call. The input for sequencing was CD4+ T cells from blood, cultured in vitro, taken before SARS-CoV-2 vaccination. The CDR3 region is CSARAQETQYF. CDR3 coding DNA: TGCAGTGCTAGGGCGCAAGAGACCCAGTACTTC.